This T cell receptor (beta chain) originates from a study of blood T cell repertoires in COVID-19. Study-level background: There were acute and convalescent COVID-19 samples, and they came from the United States, Italy and Spain.

Measured with immunoSEQ multiplex PCR; TCRdb has only the in-frame clones, and not every one. Counted here are around 250,000 clones, about nine tenths occurring once; the ten biggest clones make up 15% to 18%. This TCR was sampled from a man between 18 and 29 years old who had recovered from COVID-19. Sequencing used PBMCs or T cells enriched from blood (not recorded which).

The CDR3 sequence is CASSVDVGTGRTGNTIYF. The CDR3 DNA sequence: TGTGCCAGCAGCGTAGATGTGGGGACAGGGAGGACTGGAAACACCATATATTTT. This rearrangement joins TRBV9 to TRBJ1-3; 9 nucleotides align to TRBD1. J gave up 2 bases and V 0 bases, and 9 bases lay outside the gene matches. Germline assignment: CDR1 SGDLS and CDR2 YYNGEE. This CDR3 is built from 18 residues.